This T cell receptor (beta chain) was sequenced in a study of blood T cell repertoires in COVID-19. Background on the study: The United States, Italy and Spain provided the acute and convalescent COVID-19 samples. PBMCs, B-cell-depleted T cells, or T cells provided the cDNA or gDNA that made up the material.

Clones were read by immunoSEQ multiplex PCR, and TCRdb kept only the in-frame ones, dropping some. The top ten hold 22% of the sample, which has approximately 60,000 clones, roughly three quarters seen once. The germline V gene has CDR1 SGHKS and CDR2 YYEKEE (reference sequence). The ends were cut back, 4 bases at V and 7 bases at J, with 20 bases in the middle. The CDR3 has 16 residues. This receptor was obtained from a man in his forties or fifties with active or convalescent COVID-19. The chain joins TRBV5-5 to TRBJ1-4, with D possibly matching TRBD1 (6 bases). Sequencing input: peripheral blood. This chain's CDR3 is CASSSRLGGLSEKLFF. CDR3 bases: TGTGCCAGCAGCAGTCGCTTGGGGGGGCTGAGTGAAAAACTGTTTTTT.